The 8 T cell receptor beta chains presented below share a single source sample, sequenced in a study of preoperative IRX-2 immunotherapy in early breast cancer. Some clones are missing from TCRdb's copy, which holds only in-frame ones; the method was immunoSEQ multiplex PCR. The table includes 30,000 to 35,000 clones, about 96% detected once. Treatment of the sample: preoperative locoregional IRX-2 cytokine immunotherapy. Sample collection was performed from a patient treated with IRX-2 immunotherapy. The receptors derive from a human donor with breast cancer.

The V call is TRBV18, the J call TRBJ2-1; 9 nucleotides align to TRBD2. V gave up 3 bases and J gave up 9 bases; unmatched junction bases: 9. The germline V gene encodes CDR1 KGHSH and CDR2 LQKENI. CDR3 size: 15 residues. CDR3 DNA: TGTGCCAGCTCACCCCCTAGCGGGGTCGCGGTTGAGCAGTTCTTC. It yields the protein CASSPPSGVAVEQFF.

This chain uses TRBV19 with TRBJ2-7; 11 bases line up with TRBD2. The CDR3 runs to 16 residues. Trimming took 5 bases from V and 8 from J; bases not matched to a gene: 14. CDR1 LNHDA and CDR2 SQIVND come from the germline V gene (reference sequence). CDR3 nucleotide sequence: TGTGCCAGTAGTCCTTCCCAACTAGCGGGAGAAAGGAAGCAGTACTTC. Residues: CASSPSQLAGERKQYF.

The V and J genes are TRBV14 and TRBJ2-1; 7 bases agree with TRBD2. Germline V gene sequence: CDR1 SGHDN, CDR2 FVKESK. The ends lost 4 bases at V and 4 bases at J; junction bases unmatched: 1. This CDR3 comprises 13 residues. This chain's CDR3 is CASSRGLYNEQFF. As DNA, the CDR3 is TGTGCCAGCAGCCGGGGACTATACAATGAGCAGTTCTTC.

This clone was seen a handful of times. This chain uses TRBV4-2 with TRBJ2-6; no definite D call. The CDR3 spans 16 residues. CDR1 is LGHNA, CDR2 YNFKEQ, per germline. Trimming took 0 bases from V and 4 from J, leaving 10 bases between them. CDR3 residues: CASSQDKQTGANVLTF. For the CDR3, the DNA is TGTGCCAGCAGCCAAGATAAGCAGACCGGGGCCAACGTCCTGACTTTC.

This rearrangement joins TRBV5-1 to TRBJ2-5; D is possibly TRBD1 (6 bases). The DNA end is more similar to TRBJ2-7, so the J call may be wrong. The CDR3 has 15 amino acids. CDR1 is SGHRS, CDR2 YFSETQ, per germline. CDR3 sequence reads: CASSLEWGRGYEQYF. The CDR3 DNA reads as TGCGCCAGCAGCTTGGAGTGGGGCAGGGGCTACGAGCAGTACTTC.

The V gene is TRBV9, the J gene TRBJ2-7, with D possibly TRBD2 on 7 matching bases. The ends were cut back, 5 bases at V and 1 base at J, with 16 bases in the middle. The length of the CDR3 is 15 residues. The germline gives CDR1 SGDLS, CDR2 YYNGEE. CDR3 nucleotide sequence: TGTGCCAGCAGTAAGACGGGGGGCCTTTCCTACGAGCAGTACTTC. This sequence encodes CASSKTGGLSYEQYF.

In this sample, this clone turned up once. The chain combines TRBV25-1 with TRBJ2-2; tentatively, D is TRBD1 (5 bases). The CDR3 is 16 amino acids. The germline CDR1 and CDR2 sequences are MGHDK and SYGVNS. The germline V and J ends were trimmed by 3 bases and 0 bases, with 11 bases remaining between them. CDR3 coding DNA: TGTGCCAGCAGTGATACCGGACAAACGAACACCGGGGAGCTGTTTTTT. This encodes CASSDTGQTNTGELFF.

The V and J genes are TRBV7-8 and TRBJ1-1, with 11 bases fitting TRBD1. CDR1 is SGHVS, CDR2 FQNEAQ, per germline. V shed 5 bases, J shed 5 bases, and the junction held 10 bases outside the gene matches. The CDR3 is 16 residues long. Here the CDR3 reads CASSHSGTGGRTEAFF. The CDR3 region has the DNA TGTGCCAGCAGCCATTCCGGGACAGGGGGAAGGACTGAAGCTTTCTTT.